This T cell receptor (beta chain) was sequenced during a study of blood T cell repertoires in COVID-19 (dated by TCRdb to about 2020). With regard to the full study: Samples from collaborators originated in the United States, Italy and Spain and spanned both the acute and convalescent phases of COVID-19. The material from the prospective study consisted of cDNA or gDNA derived from T cells, B-cell-depleted T cells, or PBMCs. Subjects who had been exposed to COVID-19, were actively infected with it, or had recovered from it provided the deeply sampled blood TCRbeta repertoires that made up the dataset. The repertoires were released in a freely available public database meant as a resource for research on the immune response to SARS-CoV-2. The samples were drawn from two sources: the first 160 participants of the ongoing ImmuneRACE study, and some 1,300 subjects contributed by 6 global collaborators. The sample metadata nearly always contained a de-identified subject ID, COVID-19 status, age in years and sex. HLA class I and class II types, where available, came from metadata supplied by the sample provider rather than from assay-based typing. What the research found in general, with its limitations: How much clinical and demographic metadata was included differed by source and by participant, and the metadata was provided uncurated.

Whole blood was collected in K2EDTA tubes by collaborating institutions according to the institutions' own protocols. Collaborator samples were shipped for TCRbeta analysis as frozen whole blood, isolated PBMCs, or DNA extracted from either sample type. Comments on this clone: Its target antigen remains unknown. No base qualities exist here, and no much larger clone lies one base off it.

The immunoSEQ Assay, a bias-controlled multiplex PCR, was used to amplify TCRbeta CDR3 regions from genomic DNA. In the source study's methods: Nucleated cell counts per sample were estimated from amplification of reference gene primers within the assay. Sequence reads were collapsed and filtered to measure the absolute abundance of every unique TCRbeta CDR3 rearrangement. For each sample, productive Simpson clonality was calculated as the square root of Simpson's diversity index across productive rearrangements. TCRdb re-hosts the immuneACCESS table, in-frame sequences only. Its copies lack some clones; in the studies checked, an unresolved V gene accounts for under half of them, and the cause for the rest is not known. From that table come the V and J calls and clone size; the DNA was used to work out D and trimming. For this sample the table gives 200,000 to 250,000 clones, of which roughly 83% were detected only once. The ten largest make up approximately 7% of the sample.

The germline V gene encodes CDR1 SGHAT and CDR2 FQNNGV. There are 15 amino acids in the CDR3, from cysteine to phenylalanine inclusive. Only CDR3 DNA is held: 45 bases, read in frame from base 1. V trim: 3 bases; J trim: 3 bases; unmatched bases: 4. Sample: peripheral blood. The sequence is built from TRBV11-2 and TRBJ2-2, with 7 central nucleotides matching TRBD2. The sequence was collected from a woman in her forties or fifties with acute or convalescent COVID-19. The sequenced DNA: TGTGCCAGCAGCTTGCGGAGCGGGGACACCGGGGAGCTGTTTTTT. Its amino acids are CASSLRSGDTGELFF.